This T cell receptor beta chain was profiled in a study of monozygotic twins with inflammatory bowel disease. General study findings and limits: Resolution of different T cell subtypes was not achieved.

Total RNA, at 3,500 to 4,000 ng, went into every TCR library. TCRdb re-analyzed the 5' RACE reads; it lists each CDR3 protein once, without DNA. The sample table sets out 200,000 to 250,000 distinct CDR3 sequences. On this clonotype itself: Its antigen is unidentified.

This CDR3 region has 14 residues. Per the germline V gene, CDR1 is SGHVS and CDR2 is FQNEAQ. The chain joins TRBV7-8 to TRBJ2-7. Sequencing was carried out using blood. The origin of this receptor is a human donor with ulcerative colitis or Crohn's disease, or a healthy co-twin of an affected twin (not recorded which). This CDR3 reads CASSFDGVSYEQYF.